Listed here are 13 T cell receptor beta chains from one sample, sequenced in a study of cytomegalovirus exposure and HLA in healthy donors. The PCR contained 60 Vbeta and 13 Jbeta primers. The table came from immunoSEQ multiplex PCR; TCRdb's copy has only in-frame clones and leaves some out. The table has some 150,000 clones, roughly 79% seen once. Source material: PBMCs. The source is a woman aged 25 to 39 in good health and CMV-seropositive.

The table lists this clone with a few counts. The gene calls are TRBV7-9 and TRBJ2-3; 11 nucleotides match TRBD1. The CDR3 is 17 amino acids. The junction had 12 bases not matched to a gene; V was cut back by 5 bases and J by 5 bases. From germline, CDR1 is SEHNR and CDR2 FQNEAQ (reference sequence). The CDR3 loop reads CASSPPVGTGGGDTQYF. In DNA, the CDR3 is TGTGCCAGCAGCCCCCCCGTCGGGACAGGGGGAGGAGATACGCAGTATTTT.

This sequence joins TRBV5-1 and TRBJ2-1; 13 bases line up with TRBD2. Trimming removed 4 bases from V and 7 bases from J; junction bases left unmatched: 8. From germline, CDR1 is SGHRS and CDR2 YFSETQ. The CDR3 loop spans 16 amino acids. The CDR3 DNA reads as TGCGCCAGCAGCCGTACCGGGACTAGCGGGACAAATGAGCAGTTCTTC. Translated, it gives CASSRTGTSGTNEQFF. The full variable domain, its missing parts supplied by reference TRBV5-1 and TRBJ2-1, is KAGVTQTPRYLIKTRGQQVTLSCSPISGHRSVSWYQQTPGQGLQFLFEYFSETQRNKGNFPGRFSGRQFSNSRSEMNVSTLELGDSALYLCASSRTGTSGTNEQFFGPGTRLTVL.

Comment on this clone: Mismatch with germline at one junction end may stem from a read error. V and J are TRBV7-9 and TRBJ1-1; D possibly corresponds to TRBD1 (5 bases). The CDR3 contains 13 residues. The germline CDR1 and CDR2 sequences are SEHNR and FQNEAQ (reference sequence). The DNA of the CDR3 is TGTTCCAGCAGCTTACAGGTTGCAACTGAAGCTTTCTTT. Its protein is CSSSLQVATEAFF.

The genes are TRBV5-1 and TRBJ2-5; TRBD2 agrees at 9 bases. With V trimmed by 4 bases and J by 5 bases, 9 bases remained unmatched. From germline, CDR1 is SGHRS and CDR2 YFSETQ. The CDR3 runs 15 residues. The CDR3 is CASSGTGLARETQYF. CDR3 bases: TGCGCCAGCAGCGGGACGGGACTAGCTAGGGAGACCCAGTACTTC.

CDR3 nucleotides: TGCGCCAGCAGCCAAGATGCCGGACAGCCTGAAATGGCTTTCTTT. Its protein product is CASSQDAGQPEMAFF. The chain has TRBV4-3 and TRBJ1-1, with TRBD1 as a possible D gene (6 bases). Germline CDR1 and CDR2: LGHNA and YSLEER. The CDR3 is 15 residues long. V was clipped by 0 bases and J by 11 bases, with 19 bases between them.

The chain has TRBV11-2 and TRBJ2-1; maybe TRBD2 (6 bases). Trimming left V 1 base short and J 2 bases short, with 21 bases between. The CDR3 consists of 19 residues. Germline V CDR1 and CDR2: SGHAT, FQNNGV. The CDR3 DNA reads TGTGCCAGCAGCTTAGGCGGGTCTATGGCGGGATCGACCTACAATGAGCAGTTCTTC. Encoded protein: CASSLGGSMAGSTYNEQFF. The full variable domain, in which reference TRBV11-2 and TRBJ2-1 provide the parts outside the CDR3, is EAGVAQSPRYKIIEKRQSVAFWCNPISGHATLYWYQQILGQGPKLLIQFQNNGVVDDSQLPKDRFSAERLKGVDSTLKIQPAKLEDSAVYLCASSLGGSMAGSTYNEQFFGPGTRLTVL.

V gene TRBV9 combines with J gene TRBJ1-4, with 7 bases fitting TRBD1. J lost 3 bases, V lost 4 bases, and 6 bases had no gene match. The CDR3 runs to 15 residues. Germline V gene sequence: CDR1 SGDLS, CDR2 YYNGEE. CDR3 amino acids: CASSSTGTANEKLFF. CDR3 sequence (DNA): TGTGCCAGCAGCTCAACCGGGACAGCTAATGAAAAACTGTTTTTT.

J is TRBJ1-6 and V is TRBV2; D is unresolved. Germline V gene lookup returns CDR1 SNHLY and CDR2 FYNNEI. The CDR3 covers 13 residues. The ends were cut back, 8 bases at V and 0 bases at J, with 5 bases in the middle. The CDR3 bases are TGTGCCAGCTATAGCTCCTATAATTCACCCCTCCACTTT. Residues: CASYSSYNSPLHF.

This clone was found a few times. This chain uses TRBV2 with TRBJ1-1; no firm D call. Germline V gene data show CDR1 as SNHLY and CDR2 as FYNNEI. The CDR3 extends over 11 amino acids. Trimming cost V 7 bases and J 10 bases, with 13 bases left between them. The CDR3 is CASTSGVRAFF. DNA of the CDR3: TGTGCCAGCACGAGCGGGGTCAGAGCTTTCTTT.

V is TRBV25-1 and J is TRBJ2-2; the match to TRBD1 covers 7 bases. In germline, CDR1 is MGHDK, CDR2 SYGVNS. There are 17 residues in the CDR3. V lost 5 bases and J lost 0; bases outside the gene matches: 9. CDR3 nucleotide sequence: TGTGCCAGCAGTACGGACAGGAGATTAACGAACACCGGGGAGCTGTTTTTT. Amino acids: CASSTDRRLTNTGELFF.

V usage is TRBV27 and J usage is TRBJ2-1; 8 nucleotides align to TRBD2. Germline loops: CDR1 MNHEY, CDR2 SMNVEV (reference sequence). With 2 bases clipped from V and 4 bases from J, the junction kept 7 bases outside the gene matches. The CDR3 is 16 residues long. The CDR3 spells CASSLGGGGTYNEQFF. The CDR3 region has the DNA TGTGCCAGCAGTTTAGGGGGCGGGGGGACTTACAATGAGCAGTTCTTC.

Regarding this clone: One junction end disagrees with the germline gene, perhaps due to a read error. The gene calls are TRBV7-9 and TRBJ1-2, with TRBD1 identical over 8 bases. The CDR3 is 13 amino acids. The V gene's germline CDR1 is SEHNR and CDR2 FQNEAQ (reference sequence). CDR3 protein: CSSSFQGAGGYTF. The CDR3 coding sequence is TGTTCCAGCAGCTTCCAGGGGGCAGGAGGCTACACCTTC.

This rearrangement joins TRBV18 to TRBJ1-2, with a tentative D call TRBD1 (5 bases). Germline V gene data show CDR1 as KGHSH and CDR2 as LQKENI. Trimming stripped 3 bases from V and 1 base from J, with 9 bases between. The CDR3 extends over 14 amino acids. The DNA of the CDR3 is TGTGCCAGCTCACCTCCGACAGATAACTATGGCTACACCTTC. Its protein is CASSPPTDNYGYTF.